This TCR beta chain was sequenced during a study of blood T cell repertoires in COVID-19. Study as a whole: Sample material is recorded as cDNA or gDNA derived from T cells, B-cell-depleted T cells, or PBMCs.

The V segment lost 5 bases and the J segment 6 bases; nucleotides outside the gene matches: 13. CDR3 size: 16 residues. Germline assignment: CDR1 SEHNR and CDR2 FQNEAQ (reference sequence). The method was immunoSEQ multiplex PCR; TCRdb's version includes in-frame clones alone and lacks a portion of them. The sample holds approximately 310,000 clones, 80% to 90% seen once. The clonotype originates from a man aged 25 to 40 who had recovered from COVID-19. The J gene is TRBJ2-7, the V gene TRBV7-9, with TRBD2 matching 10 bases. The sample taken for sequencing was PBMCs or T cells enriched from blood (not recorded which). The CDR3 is CASSHPGTSDGAEQYF. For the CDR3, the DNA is TGTGCCAGCAGCCACCCCGGGACTAGCGATGGGGCCGAGCAGTACTTC.